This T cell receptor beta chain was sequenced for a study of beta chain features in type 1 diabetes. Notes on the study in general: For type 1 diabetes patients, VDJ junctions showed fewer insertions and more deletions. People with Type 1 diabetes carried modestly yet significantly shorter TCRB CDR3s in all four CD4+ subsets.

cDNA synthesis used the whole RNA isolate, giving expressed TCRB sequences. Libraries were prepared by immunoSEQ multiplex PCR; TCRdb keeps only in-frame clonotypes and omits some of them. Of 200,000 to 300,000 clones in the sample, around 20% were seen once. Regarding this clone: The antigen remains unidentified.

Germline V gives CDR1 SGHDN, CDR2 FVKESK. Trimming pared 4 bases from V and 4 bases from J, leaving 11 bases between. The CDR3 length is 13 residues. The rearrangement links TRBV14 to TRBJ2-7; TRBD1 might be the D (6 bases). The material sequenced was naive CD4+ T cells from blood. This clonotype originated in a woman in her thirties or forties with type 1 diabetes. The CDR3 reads CASSPWTAYEQYF. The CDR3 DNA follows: TGTGCCAGCAGCCCCTGGACAGCTTACGAGCAGTACTTC.